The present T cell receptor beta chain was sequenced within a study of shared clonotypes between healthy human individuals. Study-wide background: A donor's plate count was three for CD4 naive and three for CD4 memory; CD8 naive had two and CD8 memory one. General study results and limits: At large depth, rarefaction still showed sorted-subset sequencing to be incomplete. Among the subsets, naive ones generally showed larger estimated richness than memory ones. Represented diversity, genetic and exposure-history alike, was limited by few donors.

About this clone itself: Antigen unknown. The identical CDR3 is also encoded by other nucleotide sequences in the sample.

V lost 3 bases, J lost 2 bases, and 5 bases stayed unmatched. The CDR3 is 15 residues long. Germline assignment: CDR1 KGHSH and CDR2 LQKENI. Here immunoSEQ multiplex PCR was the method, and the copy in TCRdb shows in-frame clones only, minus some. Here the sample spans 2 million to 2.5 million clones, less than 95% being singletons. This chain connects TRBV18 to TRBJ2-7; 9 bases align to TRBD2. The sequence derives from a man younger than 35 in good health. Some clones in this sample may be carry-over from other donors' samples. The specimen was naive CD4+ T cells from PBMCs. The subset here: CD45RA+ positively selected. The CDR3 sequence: CASSPGLAEAYEQYF. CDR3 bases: TGTGCCAGCTCACCGGGACTAGCCGAAGCCTACGAGCAGTACTTC.